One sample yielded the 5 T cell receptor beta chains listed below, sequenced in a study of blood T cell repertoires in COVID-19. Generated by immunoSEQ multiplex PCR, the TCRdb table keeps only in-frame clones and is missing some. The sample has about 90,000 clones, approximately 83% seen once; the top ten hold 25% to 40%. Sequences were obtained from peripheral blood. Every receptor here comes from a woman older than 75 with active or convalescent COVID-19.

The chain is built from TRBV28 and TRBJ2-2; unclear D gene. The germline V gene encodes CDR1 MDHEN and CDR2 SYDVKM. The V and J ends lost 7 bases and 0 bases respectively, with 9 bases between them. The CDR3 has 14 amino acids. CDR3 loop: CASTAVSNTGELFF. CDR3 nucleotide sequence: TGTGCCAGCACGGCGGTTTCGAACACCGGGGAGCTGTTTTTT.

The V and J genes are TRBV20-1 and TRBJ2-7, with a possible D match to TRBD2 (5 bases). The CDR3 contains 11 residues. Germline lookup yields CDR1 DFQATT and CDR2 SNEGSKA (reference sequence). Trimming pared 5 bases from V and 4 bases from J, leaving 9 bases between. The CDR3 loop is CSAPRGYEQYF. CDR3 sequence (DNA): TGCAGTGCTCCCCGGGGATACGAGCAGTACTTC.

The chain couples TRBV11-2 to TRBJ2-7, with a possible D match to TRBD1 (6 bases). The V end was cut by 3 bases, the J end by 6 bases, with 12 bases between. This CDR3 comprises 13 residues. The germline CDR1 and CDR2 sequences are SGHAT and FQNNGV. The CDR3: CASSFQGSGEQYF. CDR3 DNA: TGTGCCAGCAGCTTCCAGGGGTCCGGCGAGCAGTACTTC.

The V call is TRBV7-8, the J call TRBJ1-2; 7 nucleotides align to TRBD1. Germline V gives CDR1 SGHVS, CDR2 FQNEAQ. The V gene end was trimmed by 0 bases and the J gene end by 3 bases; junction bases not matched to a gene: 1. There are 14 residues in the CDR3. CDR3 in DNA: TGTGCCAGCAGCTTAGCCGGACAGGACTATGGCTACACCTTC. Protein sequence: CASSLAGQDYGYTF.

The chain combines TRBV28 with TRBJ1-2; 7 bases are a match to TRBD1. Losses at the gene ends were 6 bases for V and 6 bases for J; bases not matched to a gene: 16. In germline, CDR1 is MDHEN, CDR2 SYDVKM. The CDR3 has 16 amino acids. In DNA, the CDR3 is TGTGCCAGCAGGACACCCGTCGGCAGGGGGGAAGATGGCTACACCTTC. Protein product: CASRTPVGRGEDGYTF.